This T cell receptor (beta chain) comes out of a study of blood T cells in healthy people across ages. The study, taken as a whole, reports: Unsorted PBMC input precluded a conclusive naive versus antigen-experienced comparison.

Trimming removed 5 bases from V and 0 bases from J; junction bases left unmatched: 9. This CDR3 region has 16 residues. Germline assignment: CDR1 MDHEN and CDR2 SYDVKM. As for this clonotype: The antigen remains unidentified.

Then a second PCR, running about 6 to 12 cycles, was carried out with a sample-barcoded 5' primer and a J-beta primer mix. A single record per CDR3 protein comes from TCRdb applying MiXCR to the 5' RACE reads. This table has roughly 1.6 million distinct CDR3 sequences, about 32% appearing once. This receptor was obtained from a woman aged 25 to 39 in good health. The rearrangement uses TRBV28 and TRBJ1-1; 7 bases line up with TRBD1. Material for sequencing was blood. CDR3 sequence reads: CASSTTGDLMNTEAFF. The CDR3 DNA reads TGTGCCAGCAGTACAACAGGGGACTTAATGAACACTGAAGCTTTCTTT. Full variable domain (missing parts from reference TRBV28 and TRBJ1-1): DVKVTQSSRYLVKRTGEKVFLECVQDMDHENMFWYRQDPGLGLRLIYFSYDVKMKEKGDIPEGYSVSREKKERFSLILESASTNQTSMYLCASSTTGDLMNTEAFFGQGTRLTVV.